This T cell receptor beta chain was captured in a study of a mutant IDH1 vaccine in newly diagnosed glioma (dated by TCRdb to the early 2020s). A note on the overall study: Across visits V03 through V10, patients got a total of eight vaccinations, given in weeks 1, 3, 5, 7, 11, 15, 19 and 23. The approximately 30 treated patients were around 60% male and roughly 38% female, with a mean age of about 43 years. Peripheral blood samples were drawn at six visits, namely V03 (baseline), V05, V07, V10, V12 and V13. Prior to enrollment, patients had been given standard therapy consisting of radiotherapy alone, temozolomide alone, or radiochemotherapy with temozolomide, with the combination given to most patients. Vaccination started 4-6 weeks after radiotherapy alone, or was given together with temozolomide cycles in the groups whose treatment included chemotherapy. Longitudinal TCRB deep sequencing was done for 25 to 30 treated patients, wherever samples were available for exploratory analyses.

The paper's findings and limits, for the study overall: Availability determined which PBMC samples were chosen for TCRB deep sequencing. Immune responses induced by the vaccine were seen in over 80% of patients across multiple MHC alleles. It was noted by the authors that analyses of patient blood samples could not be reproduced owing to sample limitations. No apparent relationship was observed between pseudoprogression and alterations in the top peripheral T cell clonotypes detected by TCRB sequencing.

The method behind the library was the immunoSEQ multiplex PCR assay. Rearranged TCR beta chain sequences were amplified with the hsTCRB Kit following the manufacturer's protocol. TCRB libraries were sequenced on an Illumina MiSeq. The original pipeline was this. The proprietary platform of the kit vendor was used for demultiplexing, trimming and gene mapping. The table comes from immuneACCESS by way of TCRdb, which keeps in-frame sequences with V and J called. Part of the clones is missing from these tables; in studies checked, under half for an unresolved V gene and the rest for unknown reasons. That table is the source of V, J and clone size, and D and trimming were worked out from the DNA. This sample has 50,000 to 65,000 clones in its table, and 91% of those were observed once. The ten largest clonotypes hold more than 2% of the sample. Inclusive of the bounding cysteine and phenylalanine, the CDR3 is 15 residues long. Here the CDR3 DNA is all that survives: 45 bases in frame from base 1. Trimming removed 3 bases from V and 5 bases from J; the gene matches leave 6 bases unexplained. For CDR1 and CDR2, the germline V gene lists SGDLS and YYNGEE.

This clone was observed a handful of times. Its antigen specificity is not known. Base qualities are not recorded, but no much larger clone differs from it by a single base. Taken with the paper, the label for time point translates to: week 11, during vaccination. A 20-mer mutant IDH1 peptide at 300 micrograms in Montanide made up each vaccine dose, which was injected subcutaneously together with topical imiquimod. Newly diagnosed WHO grade 3 or 4 IDH1-mutant astrocytomas showing loss of nuclear ATRX were present in the donors. The samples were drawn from NOA16, a multicentre, single-arm, open-label phase I trial in Germany that tested a mutant IDH1 peptide vaccine in humans for the first time. The DNeasy Blood and Tissue Kit was used to extract genomic DNA from EDTA blood for TCRB sequencing.

This sample comprised PBMCs, obtained from a glioma patient whose treatment included an IDH1 peptide vaccine. The chain joins TRBV9 to TRBJ1-5; 9 nucleotides in the junction match TRBD1. The receptor comes from a man aged 50-60 years with glioma. CDR3 sequence: CASSASTGGYQPQHF. Read as DNA, the sequence is TGTGCCAGCAGCGCCTCGACAGGGGGATATCAGCCCCAGCATTTT.